These T cell receptor beta chains were read from a single sample in a study of blood T cells in healthy people across ages. TCRdb passed the 5' RACE reads through MiXCR, listing each CDR3 protein once. The table has about 1 million distinct CDR3 sequences, under 30% seen once. The sample was also reused in another study, on T cells of mothers and their children.

Sequenced sample: blood. These receptors originate from a girl aged 2-15 years in good health. CDR3s include the opening cysteine and the closing phenylalanine or tryptophan. D genes are given only for firm matches. Size is stated for part of the rows, as once, few or many counts, or as a class when the clone is expanded.

>.|TRBJ2-7|TRBV6-6|few
CASSYGGAPYEQYF
TGTGCCAGCAGTTATGGGGGGGCGCCGTACGAGCAGTACTTC
>TRBD1|TRBJ2-3|TRBV7-6|.
CASSLGAKGGPARQYF
TGTGCCAGCAGCTTAGGGGCCAAAGGGGGCCCCGCTCGCCAGTATTTT
>TRBD2|TRBJ2-3|TRBV7-2|.
CASSFPGPGLAVDTQYF
TGTGCCAGCAGCTTTCCGGGACCCGGACTAGCGGTAGATACGCAGTATTTT
>.|TRBJ1-1|TRBV7-2|.
CASSLRRGTEAFF
TGTGCCAGCAGCCTGAGGAGGGGGACTGAAGCTTTCTTT
>.|TRBJ1-1|TRBV6-2/TRBV6-3|.
CASRPGTHTEAFF
TGTGCCAGCAGACCCGGGACCCACACTGAAGCTTTCTTT
>TRBD1|TRBJ1-2|TRBV7-9|.
CASSFAGGVPKLDGYTF
TGTGCCAGCAGCTTCGCAGGGGGCGTGCCGAAACTGGATGGCTACACCTTC
>.|TRBJ1-2|TRBV6-5|.
CASSPREERGYTF
TGTGCCAGCAGTCCCCGGGAGGAACGGGGCTACACCTTC
>.|TRBJ1-2|TRBV29-1|few
CSVTFIGTYGYTF
TGCAGTGTTACTTTTATAGGAACGTATGGCTACACCTTC
>.|TRBJ2-3|TRBV2|few
CASDLDSGRRTDTQYF
TGTGCCAGCGATCTCGATTCGGGAAGACGCACAGATACGCAGTATTTT
>.|TRBJ1-2|TRBV9|.
CASSGGVSNYGYTF
TGTGCCAGCAGCGGGGGGGTATCCAACTATGGCTACACCTTC
>.|TRBJ2-7|TRBV6-6|few
CASSFPDKTYEQYF
TGTGCCAGCAGTTTTCCGGACAAGACCTACGAGCAGTACTTC
>TRBD1|TRBJ2-7|TRBV28|.
CASSLIRTGGSEQYF
TGTGCCAGCAGCCTGATAAGGACAGGGGGCTCCGAGCAGTACTTC
>TRBD2|TRBJ2-2|TRBV2|few
CASRWTSGDGGELFF
TGTGCCAGCAGATGGACTAGCGGGGACGGCGGGGAGCTGTTTTTT
>.|TRBJ1-6|TRBV11-2|few
CASTWSAYNSPLHF
TGTGCCAGCACCTGGAGCGCCTATAATTCACCCCTCCACTTT
>TRBD2|TRBJ2-7|TRBV7-2|.
CASSLPAVGRWYEQYF
TGTGCCAGCAGCTTACCTGCAGTCGGGAGGTGGTACGAGCAGTACTTC
>TRBD2|TRBJ2-1|TRBV20-1|few
CSARGMAGVNEQFF
TGCAGTGCTAGGGGAATGGCGGGAGTTAATGAGCAGTTCTTC
>TRBD1|TRBJ1-4|TRBV7-9|.
CASSLVGDRNPSNEKLFF
TGTGCCAGCAGCTTAGTAGGGGACAGGAATCCCTCTAATGAAAAACTGTTTTTT
>.|TRBJ1-3|TRBV28|few
CASQETVNTIYF
TGTGCCAGCCAGGAGACAGTAAACACCATATATTTT
>.|TRBJ2-7|TRBV20-1|.
CSARSAVSYEQYF
TGCAGTGCTAGATCGGCGGTAAGCTACGAGCAGTACTTC
>TRBD1|TRBJ1-1|TRBV29-1|few
CSYRGLIRDTEAFF
TGCAGCTACAGGGGGCTAATACGGGACACTGAAGCTTTCTTT
>.|TRBJ2-5|TRBV27|.
CASPPWETQYF
TGTGCCAGCCCACCCTGGGAGACCCAGTACTTC
>TRBD1|TRBJ1-4|TRBV29-1|.
CSVDSGQPNEKLFF
TGCAGCGTTGATTCGGGACAGCCTAATGAAAAACTGTTTTTT
>TRBD1|TRBJ2-1|TRBV29-1|.
CSVAGTGVYNEQFF
TGCAGCGTCGCCGGGACAGGGGTTTACAATGAGCAGTTCTTC
>.|TRBJ2-1|TRBV7-8|.
CASSLGLGARRRDVFF
TGTGCCAGCAGCTTAGGGTTAGGAGCTCGTCGTCGGGACGTTTTCTTC
>TRBD1|TRBJ2-3|TRBV20-1|few
CSASLYPGQAVTDTQYF
TGCAGTGCCAGCCTTTATCCGGGACAGGCGGTCACAGATACGCAGTATTTT
>.|TRBJ2-7|TRBV6-2/TRBV6-3|.
CASSYGGRITYEQYF
TGTGCCAGCAGTTACGGGGGTAGGATAACTTACGAGCAGTACTTC
>.|TRBJ1-2|TRBV28|.
CASSSTAFLGAPFYGYTF
TGTGCCAGCAGTTCTACGGCTTTCTTAGGGGCGCCGTTCTATGGCTACACCTTC
>TRBD1|TRBJ2-7|TRBV29-1|few
CSVKQGLYEQYF
TGCAGCGTAAAACAGGGGTTGTACGAGCAGTACTTC
>TRBD2|TRBJ2-1|TRBV6-2/TRBV6-3|few
CASSRGGYNEQFF
TGTGCCAGCAGTAGGGGAGGGTACAATGAGCAGTTCTTC
>.|TRBJ2-2|TRBV20-1|.
CSATPIGGNTGELFF
TGCAGTGCCACGCCCATCGGGGGGAACACCGGGGAGCTGTTTTTT
>.|TRBJ2-7|TRBV29-1|few
CSVAPTGEGYEQYF
TGCAGCGTTGCCCCGACAGGGGAGGGCTACGAGCAGTACTTC
>.|TRBJ2-7|TRBV12-3/TRBV12-4|.
CASSLSRSSYEQYF
TGTGCCAGCAGTTTATCCAGAAGCTCCTACGAGCAGTACTTC
>.|TRBJ1-3|TRBV10-3|.
CAVADYAGDTIYF
TGTGCCGTTGCCGACTACGCAGGAGACACCATATATTTT
>TRBD2|TRBJ2-3|TRBV12-3/TRBV12-4|.
CASSSHGGRETTDTQYF
TGTGCCAGCAGTTCCCATGGTGGGCGGGAGACCACAGATACGCAGTATTTT
>.|TRBJ2-7|TRBV7-6|few
CASSQGLLNYEQYF
TGTGCCAGCAGCCAAGGACTACTGAACTACGAGCAGTACTTC
>.|TRBJ2-7|TRBV7-6|few
CASSRVSSEQYF
TGTGCCAGCAGCCGGGTTTCGTCCGAGCAGTACTTC
>.|TRBJ2-5|TRBV28|.
CASSPRGNTQETQYF
TGTGCCAGCAGCCCCCGGGGGAATACCCAAGAGACCCAGTACTTC
>TRBD2|TRBJ2-1|TRBV5-1|few
CASSLALAGPTNEQFF
TGCGCCAGCAGCTTGGCGCTAGCGGGGCCAACCAATGAGCAGTTCTTC
>.|TRBJ2-6|TRBV28|few
CASSSPGFGANVLTF
TGTGCCAGCAGTTCCCCCGGGTTTGGGGCCAACGTCCTGACTTTC
>TRBD1|TRBJ2-1|TRBV29-1|.
CSGRDRGLYEQFF
TGCAGCGGCCGGGACAGGGGGCTATACGAGCAGTTCTTC
>.|TRBJ2-3|TRBV6-5|once
CASSWGVAGDTQYF
TGTGCCAGCAGTTGGGGGGTAGCAGGTGATACGCAGTATTTT
>.|TRBJ1-1|TRBV7-7|few
CASSPWMNTEAFF
TGTGCTAGCAGCCCATGGATGAACACTGAAGCTTTCTTT
>.|TRBJ2-2|TRBV12-3/TRBV12-4|few
CASSLMVGTGELFF
TGTGCCAGCAGTTTAATGGTGGGCACCGGGGAGCTGTTTTTT
>.|TRBJ1-3|TRBV7-9|few
CASSLVGLRSNTIYF
TGTGCCAGCAGCTTAGTCGGGCTTCGGTCGAACACCATATATTTT
>.|TRBJ2-7|TRBV6-5|.
CASSRPFSYEQYF
TGTGCCAGCAGTAGGCCTTTCTCCTACGAGCAGTACTTC
>TRBD2|TRBJ2-7|TRBV20-1|.
CSAKRVAGGAYEQYF
TGCAGTGCTAAAAGGGTCGCGGGAGGGGCCTACGAGCAGTACTTC
>.|TRBJ2-1|TRBV10-2|few
CASSELANEQFF
TGCGCCAGCAGTGAGTTAGCCAATGAGCAGTTCTTC
>.|TRBJ2-7|TRBV5-1|.
CASSPQGITYEQYF
TGCGCCAGCAGCCCGCAGGGTATCACCTACGAGCAGTACTTC
>.|TRBJ2-7|TRBV9|few
CASSIGPESEQYF
TGTGCCAGCAGCATCGGACCTGAGTCCGAGCAGTACTTC
>.|TRBJ2-1|TRBV7-6|.
CASSPFAHNEQFF
TGTGCCAGCAGCCCCTTCGCCCACAATGAGCAGTTCTTC
>.|TRBJ2-7|TRBV4-3|.
CASSQDRTAYEQYF
TGCGCCAGCAGCCAAGATAGGACAGCCTACGAGCAGTACTTC
>.|TRBJ2-6|TRBV12-3/TRBV12-4|few
CASRGGQAGANVLTF
TGTGCCAGCAGGGGGGGACAAGCTGGGGCCAACGTCCTGACTTTC
>TRBD1|TRBJ1-2|TRBV11-3|.
CASSLGRDREDGYTF
TGTGCCAGCAGCTTAGGACGCGACAGGGAAGATGGCTACACCTTC